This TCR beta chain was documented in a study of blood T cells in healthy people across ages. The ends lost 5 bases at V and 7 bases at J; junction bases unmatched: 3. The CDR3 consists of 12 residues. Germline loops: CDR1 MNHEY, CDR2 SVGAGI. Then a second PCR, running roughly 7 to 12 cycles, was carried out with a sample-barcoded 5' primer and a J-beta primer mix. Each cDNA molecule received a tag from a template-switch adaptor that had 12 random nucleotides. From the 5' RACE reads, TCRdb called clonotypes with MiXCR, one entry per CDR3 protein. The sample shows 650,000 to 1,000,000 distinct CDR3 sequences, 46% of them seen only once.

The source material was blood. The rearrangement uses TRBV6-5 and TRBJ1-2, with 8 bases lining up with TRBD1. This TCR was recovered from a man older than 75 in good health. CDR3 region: CASSTGGAGYTF. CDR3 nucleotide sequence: TGTGCCAGCAGTACAGGGGGGGCTGGCTACACCTTC.